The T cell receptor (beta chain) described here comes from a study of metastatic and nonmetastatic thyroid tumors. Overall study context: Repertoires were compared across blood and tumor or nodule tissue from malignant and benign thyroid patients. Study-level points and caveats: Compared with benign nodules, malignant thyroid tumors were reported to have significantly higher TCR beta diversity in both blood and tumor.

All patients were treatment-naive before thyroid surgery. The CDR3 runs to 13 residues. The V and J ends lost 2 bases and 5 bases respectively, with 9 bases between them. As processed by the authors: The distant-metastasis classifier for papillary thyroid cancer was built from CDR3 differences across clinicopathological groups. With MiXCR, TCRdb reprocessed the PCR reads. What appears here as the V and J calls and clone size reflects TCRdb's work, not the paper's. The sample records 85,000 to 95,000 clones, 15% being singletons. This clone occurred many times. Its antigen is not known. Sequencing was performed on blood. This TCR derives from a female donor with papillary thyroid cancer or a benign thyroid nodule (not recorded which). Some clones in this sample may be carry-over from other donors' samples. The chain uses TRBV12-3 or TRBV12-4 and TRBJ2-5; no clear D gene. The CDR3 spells CASSLHQVETQYF. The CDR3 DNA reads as TGTGCCAGCAGTTTACACCAAGTTGAGACCCAGTACTTC.